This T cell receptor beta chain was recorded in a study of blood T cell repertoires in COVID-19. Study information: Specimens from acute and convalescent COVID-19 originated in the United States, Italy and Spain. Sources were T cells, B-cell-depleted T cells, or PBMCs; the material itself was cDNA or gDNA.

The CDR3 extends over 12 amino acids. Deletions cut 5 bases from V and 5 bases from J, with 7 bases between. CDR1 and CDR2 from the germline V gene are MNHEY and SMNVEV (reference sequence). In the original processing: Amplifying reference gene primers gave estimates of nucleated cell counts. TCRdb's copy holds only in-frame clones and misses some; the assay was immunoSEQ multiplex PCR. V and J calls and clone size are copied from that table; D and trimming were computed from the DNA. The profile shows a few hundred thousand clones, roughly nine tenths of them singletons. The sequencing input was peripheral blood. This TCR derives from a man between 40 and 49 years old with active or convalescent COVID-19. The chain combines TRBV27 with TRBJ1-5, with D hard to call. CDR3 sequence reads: CASSPLDQPQHF. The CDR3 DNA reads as TGTGCCAGCAGTCCCCTTGATCAGCCCCAGCATTTT.